What follows are 28 T cell receptor beta chains derived from one specimen sequenced in a study of early T cells in non-severe SARS-CoV-2 infection. TCRdb analysed the 5' RACE reads with MiXCR anew, one entry per CDR3 protein. The sample has more than 60,000 distinct CDR3 sequences, around a tenth seen once. Sequencing input: whole blood. These receptors were taken from an adult who was a healthcare worker with PCR-confirmed SARS-CoV-2 infection or an uninfected control (not recorded which).

This clonotype has only a few counts. The chain links TRBV11-2 to TRBJ2-7; possible D gene TRBD2, 6 bases. The CDR3 totals 15 residues. Per the germline V gene, CDR1 is SGHAT and CDR2 is FQNNGV. Trimming took 4 bases from V and 0 from J, leaving 13 bases between them. The CDR3, as DNA: TGTGCCAGCAGCTGGGGGGACGGGAGCTCCTACGAGCAGTACTTC. This encodes CASSWGDGSSYEQYF.

In its sample, this clonotype was seen a few times. The chain carries TRBV4-3 and TRBJ2-6; TRBD1 agrees at 7 bases. CDR1 and CDR2 from the germline V gene are LGHNA and YSLEER. CDR3 length: 16 amino acids. V lost 4 bases and J lost 1; bases outside the gene matches: 4. The CDR3 DNA follows: TGCGCCAGCAGCCCGAAGACAGGGTCTGGGGCCAACGTCCTGACTTTC. Its translation: CASSPKTGSGANVLTF.

The J gene is TRBJ2-1, the V gene TRBV10-2; D remains ambiguous. There are 12 residues in the CDR3. V was shortened by 7 bases and J by 5 bases, with 9 bases between the two germline ends. In germline, CDR1 is WSHSY, CDR2 SAAADI. This chain's CDR3 is CASKDPNNEQFF. The CDR3 DNA reads TGCGCCAGCAAAGACCCGAACAATGAGCAGTTCTTC.

The chain combines TRBV11-2 with TRBJ2-7, with 10 bases identical to TRBD2. This CDR3 region has 15 residues. V lost 5 bases to trimming and J lost 3 bases; unmatched junction nucleotides: 7. Germline V lookup: CDR1 SGHAT, CDR2 FQNNGV. CDR3 amino acids: CASSPRTSGHYEQYF. The CDR3 bases are TGTGCCAGCAGCCCCCGGACTAGCGGACACTACGAGCAGTACTTC.

This clonotype was observed a handful of times. The chain has TRBV2 and TRBJ1-2; 11 positions agree with TRBD1. CDR1 is SNHLY, CDR2 FYNNEI, per germline. The CDR3 is made up of 12 amino acids. Trimming cost V 6 bases and J 9 bases; bases outside gene matches: 3. DNA for the CDR3: TGTGCCAGCAGGGACAGGGGGCCACGCTACACCTTC. Its translation is CASRDRGPRYTF.

This clonotype was observed at least ten times. This chain joins TRBV12-3 or TRBV12-4 and TRBJ2-6; 8 nucleotides align to TRBD1. Trimming cost V 6 bases and J 3 bases; bases outside gene matches: 4. The CDR3 totals 15 residues. The CDR3 protein is CASSPGGFGANVLTF. CDR3 sequence (DNA): TGTGCCAGCAGCCCAGGGGGCTTTGGGGCCAACGTCCTGACTTTC.

V gene TRBV5-4 combines with J gene TRBJ1-2; 8 nucleotides agree with TRBD1. CDR1 and CDR2 (germline): SGHNT, YYREEE (reference sequence). The length of the CDR3 is 16 residues. With 2 bases clipped from V and 7 bases from J, the junction kept 13 bases outside the gene matches. CDR3 nucleotide sequence: TGTGCCAGCAGCTTACCCGGGACAGGTACCCCGAGTGGCTACACCTTC. Protein: CASSLPGTGTPSGYTF.

This clonotype was picked up a small number of times. The chain joins TRBV20-1 to TRBJ2-3; TRBD1 is a possible D gene (5 bases). The V end lost 6 bases, the J end lost 2 bases, and 15 bases lay between the germline ends. Germline V gene sequence: CDR1 DFQATT, CDR2 SNEGSKA (reference sequence). The length of the CDR3 is 14 residues. CDR3 residues: CSAPDSLYTDTQYF. The CDR3 DNA is TGCAGTGCCCCTGACAGTTTATACACAGATACGCAGTATTTT.

The chain recombines TRBV29-1 with TRBJ1-1; the match to TRBD1 covers 7 bases. This CDR3 comprises 14 residues. Losses at the gene ends were 7 bases for V and 5 bases for J; bases not matched to a gene: 13. Germline V gene sequence: CDR1 SQVTM, CDR2 ANQGSEA. The CDR3 here is CSAEGTGVWTEAFF. CDR3 in DNA: TGCAGCGCTGAGGGTACAGGGGTTTGGACTGAAGCTTTCTTT.

This clonotype was found a few times. The rearrangement links TRBV9 to TRBJ2-2; 7 bases match TRBD1. Germline V gene lookup returns CDR1 SGDLS and CDR2 YYNGEE. The CDR3 spans 16 residues. V shed 1 base, J shed 0 bases, and the junction held 3 bases outside the gene matches. As DNA, the CDR3 is TGTGCCAGCAGCGTATCCGGACAGGCGAACACCGGGGAGCTGTTTTTT. As protein: CASSVSGQANTGELFF.

The chain has TRBV5-1 and TRBJ2-1; D call uncertain. The V gene's germline CDR1 is SGHRS and CDR2 YFSETQ. Trimming cost V 0 bases and J 5 bases, with 9 bases left between them. The CDR3 runs 14 residues. CDR3 nucleotide sequence: TGCGCCAGCAGCTTGGTGTCCAGAAACAATGAGCAGTTCTTC. Translating gives CASSLVSRNNEQFF.

A few counts support this clonotype. CDR3 bases: TGTGCCAGCAGCCAAACTAGGACTAATGAAAAACTGTTTTTT. Translation: CASSQTRTNEKLFF. The chain is built from TRBV4-2 and TRBJ1-4, with D unclear. V was trimmed by 2 bases and J by 2 bases, leaving 6 bases between them. The germline V gene has CDR1 LGHNA and CDR2 YNFKEQ. The CDR3 contains 14 residues.

This clonotype has at least ten counts. The chain uses TRBV7-8 and TRBJ2-3; either TRBD1 or TRBD2 may supply D (5 bases each). Germline values: CDR1 SGHVS, CDR2 FQNEAQ. V lost 3 bases, J lost 3 bases, and 13 bases lay in between. The CDR3 has 15 amino acids. CDR3 sequence (DNA): TGTGCCAGCAGCTTCCCGGGGACGCAAACAGATACGCAGTATTTT. Translation: CASSFPGTQTDTQYF.

This clonotype has ten or more counts. The V call is TRBV6-5, the J call TRBJ1-3; D gene ambiguous. The germline V gene has CDR1 MNHEY and CDR2 SVGAGI. V was shortened by 5 bases and J by 4 bases, with 9 bases between the two germline ends. The CDR3 is 13 residues long. CDR3 DNA sequence: TGTGCCAGCAGTGACACCAACGGAAACACCATATATTTT. Translation: CASSDTNGNTIYF.

This clonotype was detected many times. This chain joins TRBV7-3 and TRBJ2-3, with a possible D match to TRBD1 (6 bases). Germline-derived CDR1 and CDR2 are SGHTA and FQGTGA. The ends were cut back, 3 bases at V and 4 bases at J, with 11 bases in the middle. The CDR3 spans 14 residues. The CDR3 reads CASSLQGQADTQYF. The CDR3 nucleotides are TGTGCCAGCAGCTTGCAGGGGCAGGCAGATACGCAGTATTTT.

This clonotype occurred many times. The genes are TRBV19 and TRBJ2-1, with D hard to call. The germline V gene has CDR1 LNHDA and CDR2 SQIVND (reference sequence). V lost 5 bases and J 4 bases, leaving 12 bases between the germline ends. The CDR3 is 14 residues long. CDR3 sequence: CASSLGDSYNEQFF. CDR3 coding DNA: TGTGCCAGTAGTCTGGGTGACTCGTACAATGAGCAGTTCTTC.

This clonotype was recorded many times. This sequence joins TRBV20-1 and TRBJ2-3; D gene unclear. Germline values: CDR1 DFQATT, CDR2 SNEGSKA (reference sequence). The length of the CDR3 is 13 residues. Trimming removed 4 bases from V and 6 bases from J, with 14 bases in between. CDR3 coding DNA: TGCAGTGCTACCCCAATACTATCGGATACGCAGTATTTT. It is translated as CSATPILSDTQYF.

This clonotype was counted between two and nine times. The V gene is TRBV7-9, the J gene TRBJ2-2; D is perhaps TRBD1 (5 bases). V shed 6 bases and J shed 5 bases, with 16 bases lying between them. Germline loops: CDR1 SEHNR, CDR2 FQNEAQ (reference sequence). The CDR3 spans 15 residues. DNA for the CDR3: TGTGCCAGCAGTCCAGTTCAGGGTGGTACCGGGGAGCTGTTTTTT. Its protein is CASSPVQGGTGELFF.

In its sample, this clonotype was seen a few times. The V call is TRBV5-1, the J call TRBJ2-3; D possibly corresponds to TRBD1 (7 bases). The CDR3 length is 16 residues. Trimming stripped 0 bases from V and 4 bases from J, with 15 bases between. CDR1 is SGHRS, CDR2 YFSETQ, per germline. The DNA for the CDR3 is TGCGCCAGCAGCTTGGATCGAATCAGGGGGGCAGATACGCAGTATTTT. Amino acid sequence: CASSLDRIRGADTQYF.

This clonotype was seen more than once but under ten times. This sequence joins TRBV29-1 and TRBJ2-1, with 10 bases fitting TRBD2. This CDR3 is built from 14 residues. CDR1 and CDR2 (germline): SQVTM, ANQGSEA. Trimming at V came to 8 bases and at J to 8 bases, leaving 12 bases not matched to a gene. DNA of the CDR3: TGCAGCTCCAATAGAGCGGGAGGGCCACATGAGCAGTTCTTC. This sequence encodes CSSNRAGGPHEQFF.

The chain carries TRBV9 and TRBJ2-1; 9 bases are a match to TRBD1. V lost 7 bases and J lost 4; bases outside the gene matches: 15. Germline CDR1 and CDR2: SGDLS and YYNGEE. This CDR3 contains 17 residues. The CDR3 coding sequence is TGTGCCAGCGATGGGGACAGGGAGGGTATAGGGTACAATGAGCAGTTCTTC. Residues: CASDGDREGIGYNEQFF. Using reference TRBV9 and TRBJ2-1 for the parts outside the CDR3, the full variable domain is DSGVTQTPKHLITATGQRVTLRCSPRSGDLSVYWYQQSLDQGLQFLIQYYNGEERAKGNILERFSAQQFPDLHSELNLSSLELGDSALYFCASDGDREGIGYNEQFFGPGTRLTVL.

There are many counts of this clonotype. The rearrangement uses TRBV6-5 and TRBJ2-1; D is uncertain. V lost 0 bases, J lost 6 bases, and 9 bases lay in between. The CDR3 covers 14 residues. Germline values: CDR1 MNHEY, CDR2 SVGAGI. CDR3 residues: CASSYSQPGNEQFF. The CDR3 DNA follows: TGTGCCAGCAGTTACTCCCAGCCTGGCAATGAGCAGTTCTTC.

This clonotype was counted between two and nine times. CDR3 sequence reads: CASSYNDDSYYEQYF. CDR3 in DNA: TGCGCCAGCAGCTACAACGATGACAGTTACTACGAGCAGTACTTC. The chain links TRBV5-1 to TRBJ2-7, with D possibly TRBD1 on 5 matching bases. Germline V gives CDR1 SGHRS, CDR2 YFSETQ. The CDR3 has 15 amino acids. Trimming shortened V by 3 bases and J by 3 bases, and 16 bases separated the two germline ends.

This clonotype has a count of ten or more. This chain uses TRBV5-1 with TRBJ1-1, with 7 nucleotides matching TRBD1. The CDR3 is made up of 17 amino acids. V dropped 4 bases and J dropped 1; count of bases not matched to a gene: 13. Germline V gene sequence: CDR1 SGHRS, CDR2 YFSETQ. CDR3 in DNA: TGCGCCAGCAGCAGAGAGGGACAGACAAGGTCGAACACTGAAGCTTTCTTT. This sequence encodes CASSREGQTRSNTEAFF. Variable domain in full (rest from reference TRBV5-1 and TRBJ1-1): KAGVTQTPRYLIKTRGQQVTLSCSPISGHRSVSWYQQTPGQGLQFLFEYFSETQRNKGNFPGRFSGRQFSNSRSEMNVSTLELGDSALYLCASSREGQTRSNTEAFFGQGTRLTVV.

This chain uses TRBV10-2 with TRBJ2-1, with unresolved D. Germline V gives CDR1 WSHSY, CDR2 SAAADI. The CDR3 totals 16 residues. V lost 0 bases to trimming and J lost 0 bases, with 9 bases between them. The CDR3 loop reads CASSESRGSSYNEQFF. The CDR3 DNA reads TGCGCCAGCAGTGAGTCAAGAGGAAGCTCCTACAATGAGCAGTTCTTC.

In this sample, this clonotype turned up many times. The V call is TRBV12-3 or TRBV12-4, the J call TRBJ2-7; 8 bases are shared with TRBD1. J gave up 3 bases and V 4 bases, and 5 bases lay outside the gene matches. The CDR3 length is 14 residues. The chain's CDR3 is CASSSRTGIYEQYF. CDR3 nucleotide sequence: TGTGCCAGCAGTTCCCGGACAGGGATCTACGAGCAGTACTTC.

This clonotype came up many times. This chain joins TRBV30 and TRBJ1-1; TRBD1 aligns across 9 bases. V gave up 1 base and J gave up 3 bases; unmatched junction bases: 0. This CDR3 comprises 13 residues. Looked up from germline, CDR1 is GTSNPN and CDR2 is SVGIG (reference sequence). CDR3 in amino acids: CAWSGTGDTEAFF. In DNA form, the CDR3 reads TGTGCCTGGAGTGGGACAGGGGACACTGAAGCTTTCTTT.

This clonotype was counted between two and nine times. This chain connects TRBV29-1 to TRBJ2-1, with TRBD2 matching 12 bases. The CDR3 consists of 14 residues. Germline V CDR1 and CDR2: SQVTM, ANQGSEA. V dropped 6 bases and J dropped 7; count of bases not matched to a gene: 7. The CDR3 DNA reads TGCAGCGTGGAGACTAGCGGGAGAGGGAATGAGCAGTTCTTC. It translates to CSVETSGRGNEQFF.